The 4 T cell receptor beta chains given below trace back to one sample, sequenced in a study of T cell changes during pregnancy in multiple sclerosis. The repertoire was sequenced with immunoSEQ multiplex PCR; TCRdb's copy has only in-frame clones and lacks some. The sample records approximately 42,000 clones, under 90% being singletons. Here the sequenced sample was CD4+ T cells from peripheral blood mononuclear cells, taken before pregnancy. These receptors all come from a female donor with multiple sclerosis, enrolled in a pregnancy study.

CDR3 in DNA: TGTGCCAGCAGCTTAGCTCTGACGGGAGAAGCTTACGAGCAGTACTTC. Its translation is CASSLALTGEAYEQYF. The chain uses TRBV7-2 and TRBJ2-7; D might be TRBD2 (6 bases). Germline V gives CDR1 SGHTA, CDR2 FQGNSA. This CDR3 comprises 16 residues. The V end was cut by 0 bases, the J end by 4 bases, with 16 bases between.

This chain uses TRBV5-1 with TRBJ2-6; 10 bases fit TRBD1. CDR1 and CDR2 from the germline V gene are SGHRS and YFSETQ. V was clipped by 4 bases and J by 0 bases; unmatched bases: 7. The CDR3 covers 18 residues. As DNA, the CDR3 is TGCGCCAGCAGCCCTGGACAGGGGGGGAACTCTGGGGCCAACGTCCTGACTTTC. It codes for CASSPGQGGNSGANVLTF.

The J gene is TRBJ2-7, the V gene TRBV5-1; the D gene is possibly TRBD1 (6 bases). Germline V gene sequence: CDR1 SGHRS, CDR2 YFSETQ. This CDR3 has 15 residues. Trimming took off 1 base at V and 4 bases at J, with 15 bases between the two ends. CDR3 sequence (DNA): TGCGCCAGCAGCTTGTCAGGGCAGGGGTGGTACGAGCAGTACTTC. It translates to CASSLSGQGWYEQYF.

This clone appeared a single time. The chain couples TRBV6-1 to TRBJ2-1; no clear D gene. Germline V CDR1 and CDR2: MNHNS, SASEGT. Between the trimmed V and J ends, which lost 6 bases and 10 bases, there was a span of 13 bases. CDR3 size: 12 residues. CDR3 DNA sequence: TGTGCCAGCAGCGTGGGTTCCGGGGAGCAGTTCTTC. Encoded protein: CASSVGSGEQFF.